The clone carrying this T cell receptor beta chain appeared many times. No antigen is known for it. The V and J ends lost 4 bases and 2 bases, in that order; junction bases with no gene match: 8. The germline gives CDR1 MNHEY, CDR2 SVGEGT. The CDR3 extends over 15 amino acids. Both iRepertoire HTBI primers and Arm-PCR of CDR3 regions were used to build the TCR beta libraries. TCRdb passed the multiplex PCR reads through MiXCR, listing each CDR3 protein once. The sample lists about 300,000 distinct CDR3 sequences, 20% to 25% occurring once. Documented time point: persistent/refractory GD, antithyroid drugs over 5 years with positive TRAb. Making the TCR library involved RNA that had been extracted from PBMCs. The sample comes from a study of regulatory T cells in long-lasting Graves disease. Whole-study results and caveats: Newly diagnosed Graves' patients had higher TCR diversity than persistent ones. Under persistent disease, TRBV28, TRBJ1-2 and TRBJ2-5 were used preferentially. Thyroid tissue went unstudied; only peripheral blood was examined. Limited samples may have lowered accuracy.

Source: peripheral blood mononuclear cells (PBMCs), taken when the disease was refractory, from a patient treated with antithyroid drugs. The clonotype comes from a female donor with Graves disease. The J gene is TRBJ2-7, the V gene TRBV6-2 or TRBV6-3, with 7 bases matching TRBD2. This CDR3 is CASSSEAGTTYEQYF. The DNA for the CDR3 is TGTGCCAGCAGTTCCGAAGCGGGGACCACCTACGAGCAGTACTTC.